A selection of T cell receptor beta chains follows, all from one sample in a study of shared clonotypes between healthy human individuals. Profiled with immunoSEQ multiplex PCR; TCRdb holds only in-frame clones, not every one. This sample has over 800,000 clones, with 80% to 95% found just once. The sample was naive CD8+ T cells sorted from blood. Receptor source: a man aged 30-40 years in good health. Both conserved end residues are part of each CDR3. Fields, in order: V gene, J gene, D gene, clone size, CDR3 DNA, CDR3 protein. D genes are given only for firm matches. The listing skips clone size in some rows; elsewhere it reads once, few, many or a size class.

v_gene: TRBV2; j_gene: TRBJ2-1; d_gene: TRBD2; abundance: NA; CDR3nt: TGTGCCAGCAGTGAACTTGCTAGCGGGAGGGCTAGTGATCACCCTTACAATGAGCAGTTCTTC; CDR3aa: CASSELASGRASDHPYNEQFF
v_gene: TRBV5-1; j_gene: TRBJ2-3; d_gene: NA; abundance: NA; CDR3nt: TGCGCCAGCAGCCCGGCGGTGGGTGCCTTCGCAGATACGCAGTATTTT; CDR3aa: CASSPAVGAFADTQYF
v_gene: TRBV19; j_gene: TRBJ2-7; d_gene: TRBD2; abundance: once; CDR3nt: TGTGCCAGTAGCGCCCGACCGGGAGGGAACGAGCAGTACTTC; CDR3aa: CASSARPGGNEQYF
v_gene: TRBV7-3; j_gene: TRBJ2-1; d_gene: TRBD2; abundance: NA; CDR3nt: TGTGCCAGCAGCTTGGTAGCGGGCACCCACAATGAGCAGTTCTTC; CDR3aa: CASSLVAGTHNEQFF
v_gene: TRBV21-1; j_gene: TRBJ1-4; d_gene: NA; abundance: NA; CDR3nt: TGTGCCAGCAGCCTAAAAGGACCGCCAACTAATGAAAAACTGTTTTTT; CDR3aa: CASSLKGPPTNEKLFF
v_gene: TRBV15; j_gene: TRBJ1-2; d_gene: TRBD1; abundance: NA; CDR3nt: TGTGCCACCAGCACACAGGGGGATAGAGACTATGGCTACACCTTC; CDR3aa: CATSTQGDRDYGYTF
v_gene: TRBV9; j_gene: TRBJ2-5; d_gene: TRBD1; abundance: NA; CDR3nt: TGTGCCAGCAGCGCAGGGGGTCTCCAAGAGACCCAGTACTTC; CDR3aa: CASSAGGLQETQYF
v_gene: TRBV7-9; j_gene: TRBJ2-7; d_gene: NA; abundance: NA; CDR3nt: TGTGCCAGCAGCTCCGGGGGCAAACCCTACGAGCAGTACTTC; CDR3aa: CASSSGGKPYEQYF
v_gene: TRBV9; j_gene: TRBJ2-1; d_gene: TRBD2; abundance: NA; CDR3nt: TGTGCCAGCAGCGTAGAGGGACTAGCGGGAGGCTACAATGAGCAGTTCTTC; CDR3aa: CASSVEGLAGGYNEQFF
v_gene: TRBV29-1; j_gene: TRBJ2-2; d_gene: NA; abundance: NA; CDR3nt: TGCAGCGCAGTAAGGTCGGCAACCGGGGAGCTGTTTTTT; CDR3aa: CSAVRSATGELFF
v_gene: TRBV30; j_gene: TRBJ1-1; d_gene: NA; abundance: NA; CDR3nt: TGTGCCTGGAGTGGACCGGCCAGGGTACAAGCTTTCTTT; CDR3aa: CAWSGPARVQAFF
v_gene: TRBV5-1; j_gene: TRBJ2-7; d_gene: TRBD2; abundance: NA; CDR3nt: TGCGCCAGCAGCTTGACCGGGACTAGTATCCACGAGCAGTACTTC; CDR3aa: CASSLTGTSIHEQYF
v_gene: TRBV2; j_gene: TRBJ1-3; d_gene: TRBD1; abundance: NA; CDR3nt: TGTGCCAGCAGGGCAGGACAGGCGGGATGGGGAAACACCATATATTTT; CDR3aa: CASRAGQAGWGNTIYF
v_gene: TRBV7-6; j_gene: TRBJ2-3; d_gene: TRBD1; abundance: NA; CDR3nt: TGTGCCAGCAGCCCTACACTTGGACAGGGTCCAGATACGCAGTATTTT; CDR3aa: CASSPTLGQGPDTQYF
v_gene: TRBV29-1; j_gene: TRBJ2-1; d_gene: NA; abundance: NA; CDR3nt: TGCAGCGTTTACACCGGACACAATGAGCAGTTCTTC; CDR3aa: CSVYTGHNEQFF
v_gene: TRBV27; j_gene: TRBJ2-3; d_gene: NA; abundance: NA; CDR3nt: TGTGCCAGCTTGGGGTCCCTCACAGATACGCAGTATTTT; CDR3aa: CASLGSLTDTQYF
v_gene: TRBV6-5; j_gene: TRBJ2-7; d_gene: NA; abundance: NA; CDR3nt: TGTGCCAGCAGTTTTGCTTTGGGACTGGGAGAGCAGTACTTC; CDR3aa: CASSFALGLGEQYF
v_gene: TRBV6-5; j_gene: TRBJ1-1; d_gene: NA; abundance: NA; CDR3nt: TGTGCCAGCAGCCGCGGGGTTGAAGCTTTCTTT; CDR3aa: CASSRGVEAFF
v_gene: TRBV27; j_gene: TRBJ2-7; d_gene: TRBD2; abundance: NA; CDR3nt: TGTGCCAGCAGTTTTGTAGCGGGAGCCCACGAGCAGTACTTC; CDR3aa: CASSFVAGAHEQYF
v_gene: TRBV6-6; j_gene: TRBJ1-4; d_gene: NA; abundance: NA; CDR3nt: TGTGCCAGCAGAGAAGGGGCTAATGAAAAACTGTTTTTT; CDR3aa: CASREGANEKLFF
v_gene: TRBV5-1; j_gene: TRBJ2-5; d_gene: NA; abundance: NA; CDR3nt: TGCGCCAGCAGCTTGGGAGAGGACCCGACCCAGTACTTC; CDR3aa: CASSLGEDPTQYF
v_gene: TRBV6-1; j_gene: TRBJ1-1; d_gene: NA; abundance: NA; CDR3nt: TGTGCCAGCAGTGAATTTTATGGCACTGAAGCTTTCTTT; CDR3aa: CASSEFYGTEAFF
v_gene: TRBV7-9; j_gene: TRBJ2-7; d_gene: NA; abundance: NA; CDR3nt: TGTGCCAGCAGCCCTCTGACGGGTTCCTACGAGCAGTACTTC; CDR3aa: CASSPLTGSYEQYF
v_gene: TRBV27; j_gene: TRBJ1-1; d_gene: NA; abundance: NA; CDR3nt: TGTGCCAGTAAGGTGGGTGACACTGAAGCTTTCTTT; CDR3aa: CASKVGDTEAFF
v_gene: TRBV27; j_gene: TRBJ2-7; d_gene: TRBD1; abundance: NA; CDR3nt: TGTGCCAGCAGTCTACAGGGGGCTGAGCAGTACTTC; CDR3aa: CASSLQGAEQYF